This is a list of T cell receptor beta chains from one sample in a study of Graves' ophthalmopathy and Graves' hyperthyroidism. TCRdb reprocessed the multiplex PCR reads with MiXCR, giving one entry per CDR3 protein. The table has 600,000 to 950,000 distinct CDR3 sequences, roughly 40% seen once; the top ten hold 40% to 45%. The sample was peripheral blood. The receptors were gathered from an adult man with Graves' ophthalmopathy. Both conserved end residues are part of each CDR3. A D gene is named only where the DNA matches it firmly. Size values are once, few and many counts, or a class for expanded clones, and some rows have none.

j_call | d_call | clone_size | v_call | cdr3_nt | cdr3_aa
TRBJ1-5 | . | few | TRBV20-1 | TGCAGTGCCATGCCAGGACCCAATCAGCCCCAGCATTTT | CSAMPGPNQPQHF
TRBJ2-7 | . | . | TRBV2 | TGTGCCAGCCGGACGGACCTTGGCTCCTACGAGCAGTACTTC | CASRTDLGSYEQYF
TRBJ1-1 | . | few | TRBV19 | TGTGCCAGTAGTATTCGGGGGTTGAACACTGAAGCTTTCTTT | CASSIRGLNTEAFF
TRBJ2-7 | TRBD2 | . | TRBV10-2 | TGTGCCAGCAGTCTAGGACGGAGTAGCGGGAGGACGGGCGAGCAGTACTTC | CASSLGRSSGRTGEQYF
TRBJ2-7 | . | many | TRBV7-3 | TGTGCCAGCAGCTTAAGGGCGAGCTCCTACGAGCAGTACTTC | CASSLRASSYEQYF
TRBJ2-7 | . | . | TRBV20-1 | TGCAGTGCTACCGGACAGACCTACGAGCAGTACTTC | CSATGQTYEQYF
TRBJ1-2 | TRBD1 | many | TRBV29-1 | TGCAGCGCCCCAGGGACAGGGAGAGGCTACACCTTC | CSAPGTGRGYTF
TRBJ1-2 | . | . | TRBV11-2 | TGTGCCAGCAGCACAGGACGGACCTATGGCTACACCTTC | CASSTGRTYGYTF
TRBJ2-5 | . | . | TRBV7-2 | TGTGCCTGGGCGTCGGGGGAGACCCAGTACTTC | CAWASGETQYF
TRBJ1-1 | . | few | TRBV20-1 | TGCAGTGCTAGAGATCTCTTTAGGACCCTGGACACTGAAGCTTTCTTT | CSARDLFRTLDTEAFF
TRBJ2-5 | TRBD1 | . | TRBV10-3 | TGTGCCATCAGTCCGTGGACAGGTCGAGAGACCCAGTACTTC | CAISPWTGRETQYF
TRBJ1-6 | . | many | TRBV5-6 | TGTGCCAGCAGCTTGCCAGCGAGCAGTTCACCCCTCCACTTT | CASSLPASSSPLHF
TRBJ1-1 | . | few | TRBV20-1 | TGCAGTGCTAGGGACCTGACAGTGAACACTGAAGCTTTCTTT | CSARDLTVNTEAFF
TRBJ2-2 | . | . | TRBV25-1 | TGTGCCAGCAGCGGGAAAGCCCAACTTGTTTTT | CASSGKAQLVF
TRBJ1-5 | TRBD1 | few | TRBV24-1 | TGTGCCAGCAGTTTATCGGGACAGGGCAGCAATCAGCCCCAGCATTTT | CASSLSGQGSNQPQHF
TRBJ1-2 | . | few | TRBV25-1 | TGTGCCAGCAGTGATCAAGGCGCAACTAACTATGGCTACACCTTC | CASSDQGATNYGYTF
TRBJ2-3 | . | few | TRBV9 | TGTGCCGTACAGCGGGCGGATACGCAGTATTTT | CAVQRADTQYF
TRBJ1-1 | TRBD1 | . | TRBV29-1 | TGCAGCGTTGAATCGGGACAGATGAACACTGAAGCTTTCTTT | CSVESGQMNTEAFF
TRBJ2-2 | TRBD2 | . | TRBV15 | TGTGCCACCAGCAGTAGCGGGAATGGGGGTCCCGGGGAGCTGTTTTTT | CATSSSGNGGPGELFF
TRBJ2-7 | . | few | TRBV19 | TGTGCCAGTAGTACAATTCAGGGTTACGAGCAGTACTTC | CASSTIQGYEQYF
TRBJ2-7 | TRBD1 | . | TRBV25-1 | TGTGCCAGCAGTGCTAGAGGGGGACAGAACTACGAGCAGTACTTC | CASSARGGQNYEQYF
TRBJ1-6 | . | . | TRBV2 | TGTGCCAGCGTAGGGGCGGGAGGCTACAATTCACCCCTCCACTTT | CASVGAGGYNSPLHF
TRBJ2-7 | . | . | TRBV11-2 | TGTGCCAGCAGTGCGGGACAGCCTAGGTACTTC | CASSAGQPRYF
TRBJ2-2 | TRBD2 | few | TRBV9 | TGTGCCAGCAGGCCTCCGGGGGGGTACGGGGAGCTGTTTTTT | CASRPPGGYGELFF
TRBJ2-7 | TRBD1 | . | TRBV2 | TGTGCCACCCGGACAGGCACCTACGAGCAGTACTTC | CATRTGTYEQYF
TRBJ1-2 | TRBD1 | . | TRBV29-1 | TGCAGCGTTGACAGGGGGCCTAACTATGGCTACACCTTC | CSVDRGPNYGYTF
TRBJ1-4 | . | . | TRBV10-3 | TGTGCCAGCAGTTACACCCGGACAACTAATGAAAAACTGTTTTTT | CASSYTRTTNEKLFF
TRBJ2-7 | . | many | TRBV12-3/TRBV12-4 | TGTGCCAGCAGCTTAGCCGGGGTATCCTACGAGCAGTACTTC | CASSLAGVSYEQYF
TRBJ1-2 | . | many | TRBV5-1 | TGCGCCAGCAGCCCCGGGGACACCCACTACACCTTC | CASSPGDTHYTF
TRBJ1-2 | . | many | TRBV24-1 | TGTGCCACCAGTGAACCAGGGATGCACTATGGCTACACCTTC | CATSEPGMHYGYTF
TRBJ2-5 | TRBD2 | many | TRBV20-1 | TGCAGTGCTAGTGGCCCGGGACTAGCGGGGCGGGAGACCCAGTACTTC | CSASGPGLAGRETQYF
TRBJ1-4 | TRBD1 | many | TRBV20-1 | TGCAGTGCTAGAGATCGGCGGACAGGGATCCCCAAACTGTTTTTT | CSARDRRTGIPKLFF
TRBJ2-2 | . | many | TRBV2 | TGTGCCACCCACCGTTCGGCTAGCGACACCGGGGAGCTGTTTTTT | CATHRSASDTGELFF
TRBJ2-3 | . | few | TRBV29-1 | TGCAGCGTTGAAGATCCGACTGGGGGTAGTACAGATACGCAGTATTTT | CSVEDPTGGSTDTQYF
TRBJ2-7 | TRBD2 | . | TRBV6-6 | TGTGCCAGCAGCCAAGCCCCAATAGCGGGCCTCTACGAGCAGTACTTC | CASSQAPIAGLYEQYF
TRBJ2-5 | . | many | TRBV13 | TGTGCCAGCAGCTTAGGCCTCGGTACGGGATCCAAGGAGACCCAGTACTTC | CASSLGLGTGSKETQYF
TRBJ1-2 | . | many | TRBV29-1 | TGCAGCGTTGATGCGCCGGCCGCATATGGCTACACCTTC | CSVDAPAAYGYTF
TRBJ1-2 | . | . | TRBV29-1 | TGCAGCGTTGAAGCAGGGCGAGGCTACACCTTC | CSVEAGRGYTF
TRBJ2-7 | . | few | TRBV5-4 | TGTGCCAGCAGCCTCGATTCGCAGGCTTTGAGGGAGCAGTACTTC | CASSLDSQALREQYF
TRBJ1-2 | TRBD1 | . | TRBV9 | TGTGCCAGCAGTGCCTACAGGGGGAACTATGGCTACACCTTC | CASSAYRGNYGYTF
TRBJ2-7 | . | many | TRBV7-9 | TGTGCCAGCAGCCAATCGATCGAGTACGAGCAGTACTTC | CASSQSIEYEQYF
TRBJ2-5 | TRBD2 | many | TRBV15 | TGTGCCACCAGCAGACAACTAGCGGGGGGGCGACAAGAGACCCAGTACTTC | CATSRQLAGGRQETQYF
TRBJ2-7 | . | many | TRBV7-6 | TGTGCCAGCAGCTACGGTGAGGAAGGCGAGCAGTACTTC | CASSYGEEGEQYF